This TCR beta chain was retrieved from a study of T cells in Graves' hyperthyroidism and ophthalmopathy. About the study: Any treatment followed the collection of peripheral blood at initial diagnosis. The study, taken as a whole, reports: Most clonotypes expanded in the thyroid (above 0.001) were also present in blood. In the analysis, a 13 V-J model separated ophthalmopathy from stable hyperthyroidism.

Researchers took RNA transcripts and amplified the TCR beta CDR3 regions from them. First-round RT-PCR with HTBI primers amplified the TCR CDR3 region. One entry per CDR3 protein, called by TCRdb with MiXCR from the multiplex PCR reads. The sample comprises 300,000 to 400,000 distinct CDR3 sequences, roughly 18% of which are singletons, and approximately 54% rests with the top ten. This clonotype was observed a few times. Its cognate antigen is unknown. Newly diagnosed patients aged 18 to 65 had hyperthyroidism of under 2 months' duration. Deletions cut 10 bases from V and 6 bases from J, with 32 bases between. The CDR3 has 18 residues. Germline V gives CDR1 ENHRY, CDR2 SYGVKD.

This chain links TRBV10-3 with TRBJ2-3; weak D call: TRBD2 (6 bases). The receptor was derived from a woman between 45 and 65 years old with Graves' hyperthyroidism. Specimen: blood. The CDR3 loop reads CANPGRSEILWEADTQYF. The CDR3 DNA follows: TGTGCCAACCCCGGCCGGTCCGAGATTCTTTGGGAGGCGGATACGCAGTATTTT.